The rows below give T cell receptor beta chains drawn from one sample of a study of CD8 T cells in ankylosing spondylitis. TCRdb fed the 5' RACE reads into MiXCR, producing one record per CDR3 protein. The table lists almost 400,000 distinct CDR3 sequences, under 25% of them singletons, with 16% in the top ten. The sample comprised blood, either unsorted or a sorted T cell fraction (not recorded which). The receptors here all came from a male donor with ankylosing spondylitis. Both conserved end residues are part of each CDR3. D genes are given only for firm matches. Clone size appears in some rows only: once, few, many, or a class for an expanded clone.

clone_size d_call j_call v_call cdr3_nt cdr3_aa
NA TRBD2 TRBJ2-2 TRBV7-7 TGTGCCAGCAGCATGCTAGCGGGGAGGGACACCGGGGAGCTGTTTTTT CASSMLAGRDTGELFF
few NA TRBJ2-7 TRBV7-2 TGTGCCAGCAGCTTAGAGGGGGGCGGACTTCCCTACGAGCAGTACTTC CASSLEGGGLPYEQYF
NA NA TRBJ2-2 TRBV7-9 TGTGCCAGCAGCCCGGGACATCAAACCGGGGAGCTGTTTTTT CASSPGHQTGELFF
many TRBD1 TRBJ2-5 TRBV29-1 TGCAGCGTTGCGGCGACAGGGACGGGTGGAGAGACCCAGTACTTC CSVAATGTGGETQYF
few NA TRBJ2-1 TRBV18 TGTGCCAGCTCCCCAGAGCTACGAGCGGGCCCCCAAAGGGAGTTCTTC CASSPELRAGPQREFF
NA TRBD2 TRBJ2-3 TRBV29-1 TGCAGCCACCAGGGAGGGTCTCTTGTCACAGATACGCAGTATTTT CSHQGGSLVTDTQYF
few TRBD1 TRBJ1-3 TRBV28 TGTGCCAGCAGGTACTCCGGGACAGGGAATGGAAACACCATATATTTT CASRYSGTGNGNTIYF
few TRBD2 TRBJ2-7 TRBV19 TGTGCCAGTAGCCCCGGGGCGGGAGAACGTGAGCAGTACTTC CASSPGAGEREQYF
NA TRBD1 TRBJ2-7 TRBV7-3 TGTGCCAGCAGCGGATTGGACAGGGCCGAGCAGTACTTC CASSGLDRAEQYF
NA NA TRBJ1-5 TRBV12-3/TRBV12-4 TGTGCCAGCAGTCACGGGGCTCCCAATCAGCCCCAGCATTTT CASSHGAPNQPQHF
NA NA TRBJ2-3 TRBV20-1 TGCAGTGCTATCCCCTTTGGGGATACGCAGTATTTT CSAIPFGDTQYF
NA NA TRBJ1-1 TRBV28 TGTGCCAGCAGACTACCGGGCAGCGGCAGGCGTGGAGCTTTCTTT CASRLPGSGRRGAFF
NA NA TRBJ2-3 TRBV6-4 TGTGCCAGCAGTGAGCGGAGCACAGATACGCAGTATTTT CASSERSTDTQYF
NA NA TRBJ2-1 TRBV7-9 TGTGCCAGCAGCTTTGGGTCCATTTACAATGAGCAGTTCTTC CASSFGSIYNEQFF
NA NA TRBJ1-3 TRBV20-1 TGCAGTGCCAATCCACGGGGGTCCACGGGGGGAAACACCATATATTTT CSANPRGSTGGNTIYF
NA NA TRBJ2-3 TRBV7-3 TGTGCCAGCAGCTTAGTCGGGATCAGCACAGATACGCAGTATTTT CASSLVGISTDTQYF
NA NA TRBJ2-2 TRBV4-3 TGCGCCAGCAGCCAAGATCGCAGGGGTCAGAACACCGGGGAGCTGTTTTTT CASSQDRRGQNTGELFF
NA TRBD2 TRBJ2-5 TRBV6-1 TGTGCCAGCAGCCCTAGCGGGAGGGTAGAGACCCAGTACTTC CASSPSGRVETQYF
NA TRBD2 TRBJ2-1 TRBV7-8 TGTGCCAGCAGCCGGCTAGCGGGAGGTTTGGCCAATGAGCAGTTCTTC CASSRLAGGLANEQFF
few NA TRBJ2-7 TRBV4-1 TGCGCCAGCAGCCCGCGTGAGGGCAGAACCTACGAGCAGTACTTC CASSPREGRTYEQYF
few NA TRBJ2-7 TRBV6-5 TGTGCCAGCAGTTACACCAGGGGGGGTGACTACGAGCAGTACTTC CASSYTRGGDYEQYF
NA NA TRBJ2-3 TRBV5-4 TGTGCCAGCAGCTTGGCGGAGGCCACAGATACGCAGTATTTT CASSLAEATDTQYF
few NA TRBJ2-1 TRBV24-1 TGTGCCACCACCACTGGGAGCGGTGAGCAGTTCTTC CATTTGSGEQFF
NA TRBD2 TRBJ2-1 TRBV4-3 TGCGCCAGCAGCCGGAAAACTAGCGGAACCAATGAGCAGTTCTTC CASSRKTSGTNEQFF
few NA TRBJ1-3 TRBV20-1 TGCAGTGCTAGAGTCAGGGAGGCCTCTGGAAACACCATATATTTT CSARVREASGNTIYF
few TRBD1 TRBJ1-1 TRBV4-2 TGTGCCAGCAGCCAAGATACGTTTTCACAGGGACAGATGAACACTGAAGCTTTCTTT CASSQDTFSQGQMNTEAFF
few NA TRBJ2-2 TRBV18 TGTGCCAGCCAGTTGAACGGGGAGCTGTTTTTT CASQLNGELFF
NA NA TRBJ2-7 TRBV18 TGTGCCAGCTCACAGTACAGAGATTCCTACGAGCAGTACTTC CASSQYRDSYEQYF
NA NA TRBJ2-1 TRBV5-1 TGCGCCAGCAGGAATCCTTCGGAGAATGAGCAGTTCTTC CASRNPSENEQFF
many NA TRBJ1-1 TRBV2 TGTGCCAGCATCGAACAAACAGGTTCGGCTGGTGAAGCTTTCTTT CASIEQTGSAGEAFF
once NA TRBJ1-1 TRBV10-3 TGTGCCATCAGTGAGTCGCGGTTGAACACTGAAGCTTTCTTT CAISESRLNTEAFF
NA TRBD2 TRBJ2-3 TRBV7-3 TGTGCCAGCTCGACTAGCGGTAGGGATACGCAGTATTTT CASSTSGRDTQYF
few NA TRBJ2-7 TRBV6-5 TGTGCCAGCAGTTACGGTCTAGCTGGCGGCGAGCAGTACTTC CASSYGLAGGEQYF
NA NA TRBJ2-7 TRBV6-5 TGTGCCAGCGGATACAGTGTAGAATCCTACGAGCAGTACTTC CASGYSVESYEQYF
NA NA TRBJ2-1 TRBV6-2/TRBV6-3 TGTGCCAGCAGTAGCAGGGTCCCCGGTATCTATGAGCAGTTCTTC CASSSRVPGIYEQFF
NA TRBD2 TRBJ2-1 TRBV20-1 TGCAGTGCCTCGCTAATGACTAGCGGGAGAATCTACAATGAGCAGTTCTTC CSASLMTSGRIYNEQFF
few TRBD2 TRBJ2-7 TRBV5-1 TGCGCCAGCAGCACTAGCGGGAGTTCCTACGAGCAGTACTTC CASSTSGSSYEQYF
few TRBD1 TRBJ1-2 TRBV9 TGTGCCAGCAGCGCTTCCTCCGGGACAGCGGTCTCCCGTGGCTACACCTTC CASSASSGTAVSRGYTF
many TRBD1 TRBJ2-1 TRBV7-9 TGTGCCAGCAGCCACCGGGACAGGGCATACAATGAGCAGTTCTTC CASSHRDRAYNEQFF
NA TRBD2 TRBJ2-1 TRBV29-1 TGCAGCGTAGCACTACAGCCGGGACTAGCGGGAGGGCCAGGGCAGTTCTTC CSVALQPGLAGGPGQFF
NA NA TRBJ2-1 TRBV18 TGTGCCAGCTCACCACAAGCTGGCGAAGGCTACAATGAGCAGTTCTTC CASSPQAGEGYNEQFF
NA NA TRBJ1-2 TRBV27 TGTGCCAGCAGTCCCCAGTTAGCCCATGGCTACACCTTC CASSPQLAHGYTF
NA NA TRBJ2-6 TRBV20-1 TGCAGTGCTAGGGCCCTGTCGGTTGCCGGGGCCAACGTCCTGACTTTC CSARALSVAGANVLTF
few TRBD2 TRBJ2-1 TRBV5-1 TGCGCCAGCAGCTTGGCGACTAGCGGGAGTCACGAGCAGTTCTTC CASSLATSGSHEQFF
few NA TRBJ2-6 TRBV28 TGTGCCAGCAGTTTAACCGGGTCTCGAGCCAACGTCCTGACTTTC CASSLTGSRANVLTF